The sequence of this TCR beta chain was determined in a study of response to subunit inactivated influenza vaccine. Per the germline V gene, CDR1 is SQVTM and CDR2 is ANQGSEA. V was shortened by 2 bases and J by 2 bases, with 9 bases between the two germline ends. The CDR3 contains 14 residues. TCRdb re-called the RT-PCR reads through MiXCR, storing one row per CDR3 protein. The data contain around 530,000 distinct CDR3 sequences, about 11% of them singletons. In the case of this clonotype: Its antigen is unidentified.

General study results and limits: After each seasonal influenza vaccination, few new T cells are recruited, the authors suggested.

This clonotype originated in a man in his forties or fifties who received an inactivated influenza vaccine. This chain connects TRBV29-1 to TRBJ2-2; weak D call: TRBD1 (6 bases). Source: PBMCs from blood, taken on the day of vaccination. The CDR3 here is CSVEQGYNTGELFF. In DNA, the CDR3 is TGCAGCGTTGAACAGGGGTACAACACCGGGGAGCTGTTTTTT.